This note documents a single TCR beta chain sequence. This entry belongs to a study of T cells in tumors after PD-1 blockade. The CDR3 runs 17 residues. Germline V gives CDR1 LNHNV, CDR2 YYDKDF (reference sequence). Trimming removed 0 bases from V and 6 bases from J, with 20 bases in between. Assay: immunoSEQ multiplex PCR; the TCRdb copy retains only in-frame clones and omits some. The sample holds 40,000 to 55,000 clones, roughly 79% seen once. The clonotype originates from a human donor with basal cell carcinoma. The sequencing used PBMCs, collected before anti-PD-1 treatment. The chain uses TRBV15 and TRBJ1-1, with a tentative D call TRBD1 (5 bases). The CDR3 DNA reads as TGTGCCACCAGCAGAGAGTCAAAGGGAAGGGGTGGGGCTGAAGCTTTCTTT. It translates to CATSRESKGRGGAEAFF.